The 9 T cell receptor beta chains below were found in one sample sequenced in a study of T cells in Graves' hyperthyroidism and ophthalmopathy (dated by TCRdb to the late 2010s). Libraries were constructed by multiplex PCR. The run used an Illumina HiSeq 2000. The TCR beta CDR3 regions were amplified from RNA transcripts. For the first round of RT-PCR on the TCR CDR3, the HTBI primer set was used together with the Qiagen OneStep RT-PCR kit. TCRdb reworked the public reads: Q25 trimming with fastp, MiXCR clone assembly, productive beta chains retained. When rows share a CDR3 protein, they turn into one entry using the most common DNA and genes. Here the sample has around 530,000 distinct CDR3 sequences; over 15% occur a single time. The ten largest clones add up to approximately 15% of the sample. The sequencing input was blood. These TCRs come from a woman between 18 and 30 years old with Graves' ophthalmopathy.

This clonotype showed up many times. The rearrangement uses TRBV5-1 and TRBJ2-1; TRBD1 matches 9 bases. Germline loops: CDR1 SGHRS, CDR2 YFSETQ. The V gene end was trimmed by 5 bases and the J gene end by 8 bases; junction bases not matched to a gene: 5. The CDR3 has 13 amino acids. CDR3 sequence reads: CASRGQGLDEQFF. In DNA form, the CDR3 reads TGCGCCAGCAGGGGACAGGGTCTCGATGAGCAGTTCTTC.

The V call is TRBV25-1, the J call TRBJ2-1, with a possible D match to TRBD1 (6 bases). Trimming took 3 bases from V and 5 from J, leaving 11 bases between them. The germline gives CDR1 MGHDK, CDR2 SYGVNS. This CDR3 spans 14 amino acids. CDR3 nucleotides: TGTGCCAGCAGTGAGGCCGGACAGAACAATGAGCAGTTCTTC. Translating gives CASSEAGQNNEQFF.

The rearrangement uses TRBV15 and TRBJ2-7, with 7 bases matching TRBD1. CDR1 and CDR2 (germline): LNHNV, YYDKDF (reference sequence). J was trimmed by 7 bases and V by 0 bases; bases with no gene match: 18. This CDR3 is 18 amino acids long. Written as DNA, the CDR3 is TGTGCCACCAGCAGAGAAGGCAAAGGGGGCCCGGTGGTTGGAGAGCAGTACTTC. It codes for CATSREGKGGPVVGEQYF.

This clonotype came up many times. The chain has TRBV6-1 and TRBJ1-1; D remains ambiguous. The length of the CDR3 is 13 residues. CDR1 is MNHNS, CDR2 SASEGT, per germline. Trimming cost V 6 bases and J 1 base, with 9 bases left between them. The CDR3 protein is CASRKEGNTEAFF. Here the CDR3 DNA reads TGTGCCAGCAGGAAGGAGGGGAACACTGAAGCTTTCTTT.

This clonotype was recorded at least ten times. This chain links TRBV18 with TRBJ2-2; 13 positions match TRBD2. Looked up from germline, CDR1 is KGHSH and CDR2 is LQKENI. V was pared by 5 bases and J by 7 bases, with 7 bases of the junction left unmatched. The CDR3 runs to 16 residues. The CDR3 sequence is CASSAGLAGVHGELFF. The CDR3 coding sequence is TGTGCCAGCTCAGCCGGACTAGCGGGAGTTCACGGGGAGCTGTTTTTT.

The rearrangement uses TRBV5-1 and TRBJ2-7, with D possibly being TRBD1 or TRBD2 (6 bases each). V dropped 3 bases and J dropped 0 bases, with 16 bases sitting between them. Germline V gene lookup returns CDR1 SGHRS and CDR2 YFSETQ. The CDR3 sequence is 16 residues long. CDR3 in DNA: TGCGCCAGCAGCTCCGAGGGGGGCCCTAGCTCCTACGAGCAGTACTTC. As protein: CASSSEGGPSSYEQYF.

This clonotype came up a few times. This rearrangement joins TRBV28 to TRBJ1-1, with D hard to call. V was clipped by 6 bases and J by 3 bases, with 14 bases between them. This CDR3 has 14 residues. Germline-derived CDR1 and CDR2 are MDHEN and SYDVKM. The chain's CDR3 is CASSPPADHTEAFF. DNA for the CDR3: TGTGCCAGCAGCCCCCCCGCGGATCACACTGAAGCTTTCTTT.

This clonotype was found many times. This chain connects TRBV28 to TRBJ1-1; possible D gene TRBD1, 6 bases. The CDR3 extends over 15 amino acids. V was clipped by 7 bases and J by 4 bases, with 19 bases between them. Looked up from germline, CDR1 is MDHEN and CDR2 is SYDVKM. CDR3 residues: CASNNIRAGVTEAFF. The CDR3 DNA reads as TGTGCCAGCAATAATATTAGGGCAGGGGTCACTGAAGCTTTCTTT.

Notes on this clonotype: Being one base from a much bigger clone, this may be a read error. Without the conserved terminal phenylalanine or tryptophan, this CDR3 likely stems from a read error. The chain carries TRBV30 and TRBJ2-1; D perhaps matches TRBD2 (6 bases). V was cut by 5 bases and J by 2 bases, with 16 bases left in between. This CDR3 region has 15 residues. Germline values: CDR1 GTSNPN, CDR2 SVGIG (reference sequence). CDR3 sequence: CAWAPIAEPYNEQFL. The CDR3 DNA follows: TGTGCCTGGGCGCCTATAGCGGAGCCCTACAATGAGCAGTTCCTC.